This T cell receptor (beta chain) appears in the sequencing data of a study of PD-1 blockade in classical Hodgkin lymphoma. Findings and caveats of the study: Patients who responded completely had about the same baseline diversity as newly diagnosed patients. The study found that TCR diversity rose significantly by C4D1 in CD4+ but not CD8+ cells. Newly diagnosed patients were reported to start with lower TCR diversity than healthy donors.

CDR1 and CDR2 (germline): SGHTA, FQGNSA. The CDR3 is 19 residues long. Unmatched junction bases numbered 20, after V lost 5 bases and J lost 5 bases. With regard to this clone: Its cognate antigen is unknown.

TCRdb's table, derived via immunoSEQ multiplex PCR, lists solely in-frame clones and lacks some. The data hold some 17,000 clones, with over 80% observed a single time. Each of the patients experienced relapse following autologous stem cell transplantation, and their brentuximab vedotin exposure differed. The rearrangement links TRBV7-2 to TRBJ2-3, with TRBD1 identical over 9 bases. This receptor was identified in a human donor with classical Hodgkin lymphoma. The sample in question was peripheral blood mononuclear cells (PBMCs), obtained before the second cycle of nivolumab. CDR3 protein: CASSIAGTGTIHGLDTQYF. Written as DNA, the CDR3 is TGTGCCAGCAGCATCGCCGGGACAGGGACCATTCATGGTTTAGATACGCAGTATTTT.